These 6 T cell receptor beta chains originate from one sample sequenced in a study of spatial heterogeneity in lung cancer. Notes on the study in general: The study found that expanded intratumoral alpha and beta TCR counts tracked tumor mutation counts.

This sample's time point: sample taken at primary tumor resection. TCRdb fed the 5' RACE reads into MiXCR, producing one record per CDR3 protein. The sample lists over 1,000 distinct CDR3 sequences, about 12% seen once, with roughly 18% in the top ten. These receptors are not linked to any known antigen. The sample in question was lung tumor tissue, obtained at surgery. The receptors derive from a male donor with early-stage non-small cell lung cancer.

This clonotype is labeled large (0.1 to 1%). The library was built for alpha chains, so this beta chain is an off-target read and its size means little. The rearrangement uses TRBV5-4 and TRBJ2-3, with unresolved D. Germline CDR1 reads SGHNT; CDR2 reads YYREEE (reference sequence). V was cut by 1 base and J by 4 bases, with 7 bases left in between. CDR3 length equals 13 residues. CDR3 coding DNA: TGTGCCAGCAGCTTGTTGGGGTCAGATACGCAGTATTTT. Encoded protein: CASSLLGSDTQYF.

This clonotype was seen repeatedly, ten times or more. The library was built for alpha chains, so this beta chain is an off-target read and its size means little. The chain employs TRBV27 and TRBJ1-1; no firm D call. V was pared by 1 base and J by 1 base, with 4 bases between. Germline CDR1 MNHEY, CDR2 SMNVEV (reference sequence). CDR3 length: 13 amino acids. CDR3 DNA: TGTGCCAGCAGTTTATACAGGAACACTGAAGCTTTCTTT. It encodes CASSLYRNTEAFF.

This clonotype is classed as medium-sized. This beta chain was picked up by a library intended for alpha chains and is off target, so its count carries little meaning. The chain has TRBV12-3 or TRBV12-4 and TRBJ1-2; D gene ambiguous. V lost 3 bases and J 5 bases, leaving 25 bases between the germline ends. The CDR3 has 18 amino acids. The CDR3 region has the DNA TGTGCCAGCAGTTTTGGCCGGGGTCTTGGGTGGTCTGTGTATGGCTACACCTTC. Its protein product is CASSFGRGLGWSVYGYTF.

This clonotype is large. Because this beta chain is a stray read in a library intended to capture alpha chains, its abundance should not be given much weight. The V call is TRBV18, the J call TRBJ1-1; a possible D gene is TRBD1 (6 bases). The V end was cut by 6 bases, the J end by 4 bases, with 12 bases between. CDR3 length: 13 residues. Germline-derived CDR1 and CDR2 are KGHSH and LQKENI. The CDR3: CASSLQGGTEAFF. CDR3 DNA sequence: TGTGCCAGCTCGCTACAGGGAGGCACTGAAGCTTTCTTT.

By its share, this clonotype is large (0.1 to 1%). Because this beta chain is a stray read in a library intended to capture alpha chains, its abundance should not be given much weight. CDR3 residues: CAIREGGVENSPLHF. The CDR3 DNA follows: TGTGCCATCCGCGAGGGGGGGGTGGAAAATTCACCCCTCCACTTT. V is TRBV10-3 and J is TRBJ1-6, with D tentatively TRBD1 (6 bases). The CDR3 is made up of 15 amino acids. V was pared by 8 bases and J by 7 bases, with 18 bases between. Germline CDR1 reads ENHRY; CDR2 reads SYGVKD.

Judged by abundance, this clonotype is large. This beta chain came through as a stray read in a library set up for alpha chains, and its size says little. The chain employs TRBV5-1 and TRBJ2-7; either TRBD1 or TRBD2 may supply D (5 bases each). The CDR3 loop spans 16 amino acids. The germline CDR1 and CDR2 sequences are SGHRS and YFSETQ. The germline V and J ends were trimmed by 4 bases and 0 bases, with 17 bases remaining between them. The CDR3 loop reads CASSPTGTPSSYEQYF. The CDR3 DNA sequence: TGCGCCAGCAGCCCCACCGGGACGCCTAGCTCCTACGAGCAGTACTTC.